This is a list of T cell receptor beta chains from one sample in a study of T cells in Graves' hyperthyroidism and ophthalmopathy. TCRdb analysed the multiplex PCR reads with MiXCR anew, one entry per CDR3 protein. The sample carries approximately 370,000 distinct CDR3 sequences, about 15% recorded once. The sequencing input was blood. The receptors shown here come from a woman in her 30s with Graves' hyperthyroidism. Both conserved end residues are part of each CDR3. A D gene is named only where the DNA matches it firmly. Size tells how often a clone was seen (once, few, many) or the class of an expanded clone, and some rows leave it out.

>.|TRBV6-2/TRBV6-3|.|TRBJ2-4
TGTGCCAGCAGTTACTCATACGTAGCCAAAAACATTCAGTACTTC
CASSYSYVAKNIQYF
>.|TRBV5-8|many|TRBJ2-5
TGTGCCAGCAGCCGTCGCTTGGGCCAGCAAGAGACCCAGTACTTC
CASSRRLGQQETQYF
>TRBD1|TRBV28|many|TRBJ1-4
TGTGCCAGCAGTCAACTGGGACAGGCTAATGAAAAACTGTTTTTT
CASSQLGQANEKLFF
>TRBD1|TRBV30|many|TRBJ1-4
TGTGCCTGGAACAACCTCGGGACAGAAGAACTGTTTTTT
CAWNNLGTEELFF
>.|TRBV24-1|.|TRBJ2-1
TGTGCCATCAGTGATCCGTATGATCAGTTCTTC
CAISDPYDQFF
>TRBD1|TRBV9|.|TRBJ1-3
TGTGCCAGCAGCCTCTCCGGGACAGGCCGCTCTGGAAACACCATATATTTT
CASSLSGTGRSGNTIYF
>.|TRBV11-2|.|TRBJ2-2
TGTGCCAGCAGCTTATTGGAGATGGAGTCTGGGGAGCTGTTTTTT
CASSLLEMESGELFF
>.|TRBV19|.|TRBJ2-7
TGTGCCAGTAGGTTTGGCAGTTCAAGCGAGCAGTACTTC
CASRFGSSSEQYF
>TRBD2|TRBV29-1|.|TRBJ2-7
TGCAGCTCGTTGGTAAGCGGGAGTGGTTCCTACGAGCAGTACTTC
CSSLVSGSGSYEQYF
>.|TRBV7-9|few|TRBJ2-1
TGTGCCAGCAGCCCACAGTTTGAGCAGTTCTTC
CASSPQFEQFF
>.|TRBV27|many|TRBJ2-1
TGTGCCAGCAGTCTACATTATTCCCCACTCCCCGAACAAAGCTCCTACAATGAGCAGTTCTTC
CASSLHYSPLPEQSSYNEQFF
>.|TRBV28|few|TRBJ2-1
TGTGCCAGCAGTCCCCCTTTGTGGGCGCGTTCCGGGGAGCAGTTCTTC
CASSPPLWARSGEQFF
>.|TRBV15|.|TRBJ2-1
TGTGCCACCAGCAGAGAGGGACTTCGAAATGAGCAGTTCTTC
CATSREGLRNEQFF
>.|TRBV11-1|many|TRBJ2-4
TGTGCCAGCAGCCCTCGTCGACCTCCAGGCATTCAGTACTTC
CASSPRRPPGIQYF
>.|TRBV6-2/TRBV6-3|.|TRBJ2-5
TGTGCCAGCAGTTACAACATCGGGCCCGGCTGGCGTGGAGAGACCCAGTACTTC
CASSYNIGPGWRGETQYF
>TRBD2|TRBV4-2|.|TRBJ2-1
TGTGCCAGCAGCCAAGTGTCAGCGGGAGCCTACAATGAGCAGTTCTTC
CASSQVSAGAYNEQFF
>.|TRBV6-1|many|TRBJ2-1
TGTGCCAGCACCACTTCCCTGGGGGTTTTCGGCAATGAGCAGTTCTTC
CASTTSLGVFGNEQFF
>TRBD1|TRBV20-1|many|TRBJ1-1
TGCAGTGCTACCCGACAGGGGAACACTGAAGCTTTCTTT
CSATRQGNTEAFF
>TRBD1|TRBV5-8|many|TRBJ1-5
TGTGCCAGCCGGACAGGGCGAATAGCCGGGCCCCAGCATTTT
CASRTGRIAGPQHF
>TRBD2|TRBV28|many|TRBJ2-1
TGTTCCGCGGGACTAGTTTATGAGCAGTTCTTC
CSAGLVYEQFF
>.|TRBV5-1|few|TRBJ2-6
TGCGCCAGCAGCTTGGGCGTTTTCTCTGGGGCCAACGTCCTGACTTTC
CASSLGVFSGANVLTF
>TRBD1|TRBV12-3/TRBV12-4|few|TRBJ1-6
TGTGCCAGCAGTTCACAGGGGGCCCAATCACCCCTCCACTTT
CASSSQGAQSPLHF
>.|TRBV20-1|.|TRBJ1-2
TGCAGTGCTAGAGATGCTGGGCTTCAGAGTACTAACTATGGCTACACCTTC
CSARDAGLQSTNYGYTF
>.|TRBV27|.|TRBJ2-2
TGTGCCAGCAGCACCCCGATGACATATAACACCGGGGAGCTGTTTTTT
CASSTPMTYNTGELFF
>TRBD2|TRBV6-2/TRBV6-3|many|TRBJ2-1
TGTGCCAGCAGTTACGGGGGACTAGCGGGAGACGGGAATGAGCAGTTCTTC
CASSYGGLAGDGNEQFF
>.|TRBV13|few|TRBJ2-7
TGTGCCAGCAGCACCGGGGGGTCAGGGGACGAGCAGTACTTC
CASSTGGSGDEQYF
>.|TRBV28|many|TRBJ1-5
TGTGCCAGCAGTTTGCCCCGGGAACCGGGCAATCAGCCCCAGCATTTT
CASSLPREPGNQPQHF
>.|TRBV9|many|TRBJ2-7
TGTGCCAGCAGCGTAGGGGGGGGACAGGCCTACGAGCAGTACTTC
CASSVGGGQAYEQYF